This entry describes one TCR beta chain. The antigen remains unidentified. PCR was performed using 60 Vbeta and 13 Jbeta primers. Profiling relied on immunoSEQ multiplex PCR, and the TCRdb table lists in-frame clones only, not all of them. This sample has 150,000 to 200,000 clones, with about 79% found just once. Trimming removed 6 bases at V and 7 bases at J, with 15 bases between. Germline CDR1 and CDR2: MNHEY and SMNVEV (reference sequence). This CDR3 is built from 13 residues. This specimen comes from a study of cytomegalovirus exposure and HLA in healthy donors. The overall study: From donors who were HLA-typed, an early data release held approximately 80 million unique TCRs. Among 398 genotyped donors, approximately 80% fell in the Caucasian-associated ancestry cluster. Study conclusions and caveats: Some segments of the V type, notably TRBV6-2 and TRBV6-3, were excluded as indistinguishable. Under in vitro conditions, three CMV-associated chains were confirmed as specific for CMV antigens.

The rearrangement joins TRBV27 to TRBJ1-2, with a tentative D call TRBD1 (6 bases). This receptor was taken from a woman between 50 and 59 years old in good health and CMV-seropositive. Sequencing was done on a sample of PBMCs. CDR3 DNA: TGTGCCAGCAGGTTCCAGGGGAAGTCTGGCTACACCTTC. It specifies CASRFQGKSGYTF.